This T cell receptor (beta chain) was recovered during a study of tumor-infiltrating lymphocytes in primary liver carcinoma. Study-level background: Staging placed the tumors at T1-T3 N0M0, and they measured about 4 to 11 cm across. General observations from the study: Bulk unsorted sampling precluded comparing CD4+ and CD8+ repertoires.

About this clonotype itself: Its specificity is unknown. The final CDR3 position lacks the conserved phenylalanine or tryptophan, pointing to a likely read error.

V dropped 4 bases and J dropped 4; count of bases not matched to a gene: 8. The CDR3 extends over 15 amino acids. Germline CDR1 reads SGHDN; CDR2 reads FVKESK. Germline DNA was also extracted, and blood RNA derived from unsorted whole blood. The template, about 500 ng total RNA, yielded TCR beta cDNA made with a constant-region primer. Three nested multiplex PCR rounds of slightly modified ARM-PCR generated TCR beta libraries. Primers for the first two PCR rounds were TRBV1-TRBV30 forward primers and a C-beta reverse primer (about 9 cycles per round). One entry per CDR3 protein, called by TCRdb with MiXCR from the multiplex PCR reads. Here the sample spans about 310,000 distinct CDR3 sequences, 65% being singletons.

This TCR derives from a man aged 40-49 years with primary liver carcinoma and hepatitis B virus infection. The chain uses TRBV14 and TRBJ2-7, with 9 bases aligning to TRBD2. The sequenced sample was peripheral blood. CDR3 sequence reads: CASSPLREGRYEQYL. The CDR3 DNA reads TGTGCCAGCAGCCCCCTGCGGGAGGGCCGTTACGAGCAGTACCTC.